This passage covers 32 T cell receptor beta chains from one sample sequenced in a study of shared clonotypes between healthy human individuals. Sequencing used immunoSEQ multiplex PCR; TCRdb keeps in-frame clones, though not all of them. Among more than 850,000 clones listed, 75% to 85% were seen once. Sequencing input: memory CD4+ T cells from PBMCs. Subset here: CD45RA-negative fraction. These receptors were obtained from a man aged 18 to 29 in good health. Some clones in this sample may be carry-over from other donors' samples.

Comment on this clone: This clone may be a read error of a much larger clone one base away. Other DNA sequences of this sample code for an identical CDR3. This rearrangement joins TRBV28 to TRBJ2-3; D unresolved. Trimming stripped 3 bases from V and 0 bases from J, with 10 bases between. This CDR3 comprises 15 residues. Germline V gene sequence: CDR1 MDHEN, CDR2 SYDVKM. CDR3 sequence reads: CASSFSKVSTDTQYF. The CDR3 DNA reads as TGTGCCAGCAGTTTCTCGAAGGTTAGCACAGATACGCAGTATTTT.

CDR3 sequence (DNA): TGTGCCTGGAGTCTGACAGTGATGAACACTGAAGCTTTCTTT. Amino acid sequence: CAWSLTVMNTEAFF. The chain couples TRBV30 to TRBJ1-1, with a possible D match to TRBD1 (5 bases). The CDR3 consists of 14 residues. V lost 2 bases and J 0 bases, leaving 10 bases between the germline ends. CDR1 is GTSNPN, CDR2 SVGIG, per germline (reference sequence).

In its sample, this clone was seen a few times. Here the CDR3 DNA reads TGCGCCAGCACCTCTTTGGGGCAGAACACTGAAGCTTTCTTT. This sequence encodes CASTSLGQNTEAFF. This rearrangement joins TRBV5-1 to TRBJ1-1; D may be TRBD1 (5 bases). Per germline, CDR1 SGHRS and CDR2 YFSETQ. Trimming took 6 bases from V and 1 from J, leaving 13 bases between them. This CDR3 comprises 14 residues. The full variable domain, with the rest looked up from reference TRBV5-1 and TRBJ1-1, is KAGVTQTPRYLIKTRGQQVTLSCSPISGHRSVSWYQQTPGQGLQFLFEYFSETQRNKGNFPGRFSGRQFSNSRSEMNVSTLELGDSALYLCASTSLGQNTEAFFGQGTRLTVV.

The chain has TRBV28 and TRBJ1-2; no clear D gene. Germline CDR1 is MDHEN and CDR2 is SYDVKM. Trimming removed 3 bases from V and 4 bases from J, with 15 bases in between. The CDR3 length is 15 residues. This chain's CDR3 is CASSLRGVGGYGYTF. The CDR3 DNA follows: TGTGCCAGCAGTTTGAGAGGCGTGGGTGGCTATGGCTACACCTTC.

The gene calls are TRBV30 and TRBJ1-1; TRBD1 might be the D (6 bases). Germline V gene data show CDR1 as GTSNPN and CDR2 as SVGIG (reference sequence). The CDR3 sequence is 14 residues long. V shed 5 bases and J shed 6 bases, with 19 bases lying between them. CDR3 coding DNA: TGTGCCTGGGACAACACTGGGGGGGCCCCTGAAGCTTTCTTT. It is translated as CAWDNTGGAPEAFF.

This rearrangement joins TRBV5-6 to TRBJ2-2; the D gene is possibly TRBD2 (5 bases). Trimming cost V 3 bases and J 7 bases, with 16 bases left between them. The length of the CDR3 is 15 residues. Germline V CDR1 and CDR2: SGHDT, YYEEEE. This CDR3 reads CASSSIRTGGGELFF. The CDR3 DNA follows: TGTGCCAGCAGCTCGATACGGACCGGAGGCGGGGAGCTGTTTTTT.

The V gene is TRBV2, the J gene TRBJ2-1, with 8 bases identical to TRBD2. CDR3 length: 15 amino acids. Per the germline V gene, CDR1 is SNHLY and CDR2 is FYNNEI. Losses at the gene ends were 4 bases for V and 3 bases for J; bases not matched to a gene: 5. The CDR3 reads CASSGRAGDYNEQFF. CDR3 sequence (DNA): TGTGCCAGCAGTGGTCGAGCGGGGGACTACAATGAGCAGTTCTTC.

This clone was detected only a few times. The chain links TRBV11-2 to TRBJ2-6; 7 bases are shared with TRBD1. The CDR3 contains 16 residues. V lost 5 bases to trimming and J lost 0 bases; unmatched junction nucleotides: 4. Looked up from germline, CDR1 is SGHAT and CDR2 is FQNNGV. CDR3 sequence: CASSPGQNSGANVLTF. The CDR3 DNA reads TGTGCCAGCAGCCCGGGACAGAACTCTGGGGCCAACGTCCTGACTTTC.

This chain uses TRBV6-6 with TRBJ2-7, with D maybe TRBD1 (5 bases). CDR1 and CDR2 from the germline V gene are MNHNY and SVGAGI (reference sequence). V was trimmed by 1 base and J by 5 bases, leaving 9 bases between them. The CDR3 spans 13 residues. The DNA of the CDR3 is TGTGCCAGCAGTTACTTACTGGGGCACGAGCAGTACTTC. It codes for CASSYLLGHEQYF.

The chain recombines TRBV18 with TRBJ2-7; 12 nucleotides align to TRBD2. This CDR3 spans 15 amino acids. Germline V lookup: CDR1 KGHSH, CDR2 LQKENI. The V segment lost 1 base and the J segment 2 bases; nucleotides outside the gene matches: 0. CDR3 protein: CASSPRTSGTYEQYF. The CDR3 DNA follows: TGTGCCAGCTCACCACGGACTAGCGGGACCTACGAGCAGTACTTC.

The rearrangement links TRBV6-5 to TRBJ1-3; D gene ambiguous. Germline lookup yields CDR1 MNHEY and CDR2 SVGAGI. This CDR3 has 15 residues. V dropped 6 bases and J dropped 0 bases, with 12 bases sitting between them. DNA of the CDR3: TGTGCCAGCAGAATGGGCCCCAACTCTGGAAACACCATATATTTT. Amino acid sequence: CASRMGPNSGNTIYF.

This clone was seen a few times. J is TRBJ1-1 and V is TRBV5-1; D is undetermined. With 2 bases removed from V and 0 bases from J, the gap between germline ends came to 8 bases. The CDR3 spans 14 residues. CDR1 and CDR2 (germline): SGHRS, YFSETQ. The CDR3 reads CASSFGILNTEAFF. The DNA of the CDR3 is TGCGCCAGCAGCTTTGGGATTTTGAACACTGAAGCTTTCTTT.

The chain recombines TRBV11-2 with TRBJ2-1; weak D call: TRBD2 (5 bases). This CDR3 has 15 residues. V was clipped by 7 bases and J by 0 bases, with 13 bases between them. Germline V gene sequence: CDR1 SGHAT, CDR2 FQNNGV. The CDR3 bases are TGTGCCAGCACCCAGACGAGCGGCTCCTACAATGAGCAGTTCTTC. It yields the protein CASTQTSGSYNEQFF.

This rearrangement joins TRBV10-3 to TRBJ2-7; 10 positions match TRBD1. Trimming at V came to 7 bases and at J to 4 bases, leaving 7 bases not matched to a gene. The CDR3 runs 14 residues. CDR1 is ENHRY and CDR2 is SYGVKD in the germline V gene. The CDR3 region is CAINPGQGRYEQYF. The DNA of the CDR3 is TGTGCCATCAACCCGGGACAGGGGAGATACGAGCAGTACTTC.

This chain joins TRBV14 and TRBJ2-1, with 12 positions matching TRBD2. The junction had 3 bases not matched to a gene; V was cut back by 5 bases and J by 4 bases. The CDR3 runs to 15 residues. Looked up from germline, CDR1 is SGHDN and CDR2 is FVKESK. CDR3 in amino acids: CASSELAGGYNEQFF. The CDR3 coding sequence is TGTGCCAGCAGCGAACTAGCGGGGGGTTACAATGAGCAGTTCTTC.

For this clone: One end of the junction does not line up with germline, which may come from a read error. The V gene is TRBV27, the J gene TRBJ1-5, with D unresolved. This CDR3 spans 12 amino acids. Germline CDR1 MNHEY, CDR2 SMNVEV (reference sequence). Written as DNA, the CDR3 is TGTGCCAGCCGTTTAATTGGAAACCCCCAGCATTTT. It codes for CASRLIGNPQHF.

DNA for the CDR3: TGTGCCAGCAGGGCTCTACCTGGCCGGGACAGGGCCTACGAGCAGTACTTC. It codes for CASRALPGRDRAYEQYF. The chain joins TRBV28 to TRBJ2-7; 9 bases fit TRBD1. Germline CDR1 is MDHEN and CDR2 is SYDVKM. CDR3 size: 17 residues. V was clipped by 6 bases and J by 2 bases; unmatched bases: 14.

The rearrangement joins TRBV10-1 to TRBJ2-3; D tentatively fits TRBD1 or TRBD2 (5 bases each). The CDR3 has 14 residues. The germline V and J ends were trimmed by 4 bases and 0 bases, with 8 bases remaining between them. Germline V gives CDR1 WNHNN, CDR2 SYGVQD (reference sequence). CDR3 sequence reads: CASSGGPSTDTQYF. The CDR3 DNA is TGCGCCAGCAGTGGGGGACCTAGCACAGATACGCAGTATTTT.

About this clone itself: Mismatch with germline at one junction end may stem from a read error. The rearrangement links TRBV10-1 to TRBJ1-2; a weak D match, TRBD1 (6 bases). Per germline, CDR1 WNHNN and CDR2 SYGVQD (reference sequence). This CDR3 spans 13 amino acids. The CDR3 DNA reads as TGCGCCAGCACTGAGGCGGGGGGCGCAGGGGTCACCTTC. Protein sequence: CASTEAGGAGVTF.

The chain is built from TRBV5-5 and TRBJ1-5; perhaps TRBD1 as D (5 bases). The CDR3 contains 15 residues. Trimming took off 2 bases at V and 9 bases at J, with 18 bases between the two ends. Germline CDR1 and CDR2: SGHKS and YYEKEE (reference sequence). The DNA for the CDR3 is TGTGCCAGCAGCTTTAGGGGCGGCGGTGGTTGGCCCCAGCATTTT. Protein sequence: CASSFRGGGGWPQHF.

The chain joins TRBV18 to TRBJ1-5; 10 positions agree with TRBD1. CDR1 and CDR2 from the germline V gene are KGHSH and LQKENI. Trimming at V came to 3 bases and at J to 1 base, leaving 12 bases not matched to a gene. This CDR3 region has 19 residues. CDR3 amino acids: CASSPSSGQGDLSNQPQHF. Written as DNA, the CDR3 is TGTGCCAGCTCACCGTCATCTGGACAGGGGGATCTCAGCAATCAGCCCCAGCATTTT.

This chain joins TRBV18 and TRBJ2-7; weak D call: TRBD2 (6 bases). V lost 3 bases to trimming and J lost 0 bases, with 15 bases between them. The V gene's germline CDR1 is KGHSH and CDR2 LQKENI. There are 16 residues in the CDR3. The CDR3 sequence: CASSPNPGVSSYEQYF. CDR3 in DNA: TGTGCCAGCTCACCGAACCCGGGAGTAAGCTCCTACGAGCAGTACTTC.

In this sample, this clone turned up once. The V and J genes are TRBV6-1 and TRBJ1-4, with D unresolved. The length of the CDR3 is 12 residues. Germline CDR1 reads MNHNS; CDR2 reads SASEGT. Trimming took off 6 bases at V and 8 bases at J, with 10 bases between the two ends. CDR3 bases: TGTGCCAGCAGGCCTCCTCAAGAAAAACTGTTTTTT. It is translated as CASRPPQEKLFF.

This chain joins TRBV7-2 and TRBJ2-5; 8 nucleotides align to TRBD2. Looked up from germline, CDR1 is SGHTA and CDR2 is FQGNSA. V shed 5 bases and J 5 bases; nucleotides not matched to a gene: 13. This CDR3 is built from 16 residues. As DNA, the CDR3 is TGTGCCAGCAGCAAGGGTCCAGCGGGAGTAGGGGAGACCCAGTACTTC. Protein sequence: CASSKGPAGVGETQYF. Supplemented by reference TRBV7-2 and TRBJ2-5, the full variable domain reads GAGVSQSPSNKVTEKGKDVELRCDPISGHTALYWYRQSLGQGLEFLIYFQGNSAPDKSGLPSDRFSAERTGGSVSTLTIQRTQQEDSAVYLCASSKGPAGVGETQYFGPGTRLLVL.

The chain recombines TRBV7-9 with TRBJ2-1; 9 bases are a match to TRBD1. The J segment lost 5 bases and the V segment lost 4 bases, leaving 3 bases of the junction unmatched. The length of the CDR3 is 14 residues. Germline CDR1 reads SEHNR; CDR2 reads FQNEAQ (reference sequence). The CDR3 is CASSSRQGDNEQFF. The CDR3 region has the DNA TGTGCCAGCAGCTCCCGACAGGGGGACAATGAGCAGTTCTTC. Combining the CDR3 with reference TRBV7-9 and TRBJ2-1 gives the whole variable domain DTGVSQNPRHKITKRGQNVTFRCDPISEHNRLYWYRQTLGQGPEFLTYFQNEAQLEKSRLLSDRFSAERPKGSFSTLEIQRTEQGDSAMYLCASSSRQGDNEQFFGPGTRLTVL.

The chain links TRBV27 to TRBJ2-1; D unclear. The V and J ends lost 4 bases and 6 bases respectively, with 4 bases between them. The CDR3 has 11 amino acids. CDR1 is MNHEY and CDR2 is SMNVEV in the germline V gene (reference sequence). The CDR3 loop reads CASSSRNEQFF. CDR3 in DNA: TGTGCCAGCAGTTCCCGCAATGAGCAGTTCTTC.

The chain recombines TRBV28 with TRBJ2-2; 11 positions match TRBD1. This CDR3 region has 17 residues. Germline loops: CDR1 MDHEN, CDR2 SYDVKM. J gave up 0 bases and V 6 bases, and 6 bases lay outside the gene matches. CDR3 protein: CASSGQGARSNTGELFF. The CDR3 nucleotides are TGTGCCAGCAGCGGACAGGGGGCACGATCGAACACCGGGGAGCTGTTTTTT.

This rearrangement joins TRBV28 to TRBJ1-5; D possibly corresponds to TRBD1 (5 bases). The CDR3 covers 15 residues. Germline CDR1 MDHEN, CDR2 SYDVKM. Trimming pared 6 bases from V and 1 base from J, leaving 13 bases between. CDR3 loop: CASSVGGRSNQPQHF. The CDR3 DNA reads TGTGCCAGCAGCGTCGGGGGAAGAAGCAATCAGCCCCAGCATTTT.

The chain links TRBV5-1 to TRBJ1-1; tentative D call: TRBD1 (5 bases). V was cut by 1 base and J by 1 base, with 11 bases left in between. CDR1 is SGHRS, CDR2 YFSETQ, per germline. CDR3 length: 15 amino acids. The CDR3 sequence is CASSLFGQGNTEAFF. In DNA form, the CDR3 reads TGCGCCAGCAGCTTGTTTGGGCAGGGGAACACTGAAGCTTTCTTT.

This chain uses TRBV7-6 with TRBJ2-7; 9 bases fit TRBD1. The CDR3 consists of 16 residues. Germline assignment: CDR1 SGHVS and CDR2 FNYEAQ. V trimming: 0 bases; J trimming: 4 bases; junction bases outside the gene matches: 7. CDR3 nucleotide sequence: TGTGCCAGCAGCTTAGCCGCCGGGACAGGGTTTTACGAGCAGTACTTC. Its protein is CASSLAAGTGFYEQYF.

This chain's CDR3 is CATSRGSSGGQETQYF. For the CDR3, the DNA is TGTGCCACCAGCAGAGGGTCTAGCGGGGGCCAAGAGACCCAGTACTTC. The chain uses TRBV15 and TRBJ2-5; 10 bases map to TRBD2. Germline CDR1 is LNHNV and CDR2 is YYDKDF (reference sequence). V shed 1 base and J 1 base; nucleotides not matched to a gene: 3. The CDR3 totals 16 residues.

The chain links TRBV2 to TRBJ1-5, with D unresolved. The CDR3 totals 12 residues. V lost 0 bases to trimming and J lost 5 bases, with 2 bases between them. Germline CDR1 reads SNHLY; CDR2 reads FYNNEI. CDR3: CASSEAHQPQHF. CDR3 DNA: TGTGCCAGCAGTGAAGCGCATCAGCCCCAGCATTTT.